This entry lists 27 T cell receptor beta chains sequenced from one sample in a study of cytomegalovirus exposure and HLA in healthy donors. Both 60 Vbeta primers and 13 Jbeta primers went into the PCR. Data came from immunoSEQ multiplex PCR; TCRdb stores just in-frame clones and leaves some out. This table has about 210,000 clones, more than 75% appearing once. The sequencing sample was made of PBMCs. These receptors were obtained from a man in his forties in good health and CMV-seropositive.

This clone was seen only a few times. The chain couples TRBV29-1 to TRBJ2-1; 11 bases match TRBD2. Trimming cost V 3 bases and J 3 bases; bases outside gene matches: 7. The CDR3 length is 16 residues. CDR1 SQVTM and CDR2 ANQGSEA come from the germline V gene. CDR3 bases: TGCAGCGTTGATGGGGGGACTAGCGGTTTCTACAATGAGCAGTTCTTC. It yields the protein CSVDGGTSGFYNEQFF.

The V call is TRBV6-5, the J call TRBJ1-2, with no clear D. Germline CDR1 is MNHEY and CDR2 is SVGAGI. The CDR3 has 13 residues. Between the trimmed V and J ends, which lost 6 bases and 4 bases, there was a span of 12 bases. The CDR3 DNA follows: TGTGCCAGCAGCCCCGTACCGAGCTATGGCTACACCTTC. It encodes CASSPVPSYGYTF.

This clone was observed once. This sequence joins TRBV7-2 and TRBJ2-5, with 8 bases matching TRBD2. CDR1 and CDR2 (germline): SGHTA, FQGNSA. There are 14 residues in the CDR3. V gave up 5 bases and J gave up 3 bases; unmatched junction bases: 5. The CDR3 sequence: CASSPGLGKETQYF. The CDR3, as DNA: TGTGCCAGCAGCCCGGGACTAGGGAAAGAGACCCAGTACTTC. The full variable domain, rest sourced from reference TRBV7-2 and TRBJ2-5, is GAGVSQSPSNKVTEKGKDVELRCDPISGHTALYWYRQSLGQGLEFLIYFQGNSAPDKSGLPSDRFSAERTGGSVSTLTIQRTQQEDSAVYLCASSPGLGKETQYFGPGTRLLVL.

V gene TRBV6-1 combines with J gene TRBJ2-7, with D possibly being TRBD2 (6 bases). The CDR3 has 13 amino acids. Trimming left V 3 bases short and J 7 bases short, with 13 bases between. Germline V gives CDR1 MNHNS, CDR2 SASEGT. The CDR3 DNA sequence: TGTGCCAGCAGTGACAGACGGGGGTGGGAGCAGTACGTC. Amino acids: CASSDRRGWEQYV.

The V and J genes are TRBV6-6 and TRBJ2-7; TRBD2 might be the D (7 bases). V gave up 9 bases and J gave up 2 bases, with 14 bases separating them. The CDR3 contains 13 residues. The V gene's germline CDR1 is MNHNY and CDR2 SVGAGI (reference sequence). CDR3 protein: CARVGGGPYEQYF. DNA for the CDR3: TGTGCCAGGGTTGGGGGGGGCCCCTACGAGCAGTACTTC.

The genes are TRBV7-9 and TRBJ2-1; 13 bases agree with TRBD2. The ends lost 1 base at V and 8 bases at J; junction bases unmatched: 8. The CDR3 is 17 residues long. Germline CDR1 reads SEHNR; CDR2 reads FQNEAQ (reference sequence). The CDR3 loop reads CASSLGTSGSFGDEQFF. CDR3 DNA: TGTGCCAGCAGCTTAGGGACTAGCGGGAGTTTTGGGGATGAGCAGTTCTTC.

V is TRBV5-1 and J is TRBJ2-7, with a possible D match to TRBD1 (5 bases). The length of the CDR3 is 13 residues. Germline CDR1 reads SGHRS; CDR2 reads YFSETQ. V dropped 5 bases and J dropped 4 bases, with 13 bases sitting between them. CDR3 sequence: CASRSPRDYEQYF. The CDR3 DNA sequence: TGCGCCAGCAGGTCTCCCAGGGATTACGAGCAGTACTTC.

A single count supports this clone. This chain links TRBV9 with TRBJ2-1; TRBD1 agrees at 7 bases. This CDR3 comprises 18 residues. Germline-derived CDR1 and CDR2 are SGDLS and YYNGEE. The ends lost 4 bases at V and 2 bases at J; junction bases unmatched: 15. The CDR3 bases are TGTGCCAGCAGCATAAAATTTGGGACAGCCTTAGCCTACAATGAGCAGTTCTTC. Translated: CASSIKFGTALAYNEQFF.

The chain employs TRBV7-9 and TRBJ1-1; 9 nucleotides match TRBD1. J was trimmed by 7 bases and V by 7 bases; bases with no gene match: 10. Looked up from germline, CDR1 is SEHNR and CDR2 is FQNEAQ (reference sequence). CDR3 length: 14 amino acids. The CDR3 reads CASIRTGVLNEAFF. CDR3 nucleotide sequence: TGTGCCAGCATCCGGACAGGGGTCCTTAATGAAGCTTTCTTT.

The chain employs TRBV4-1 and TRBJ2-1, with TRBD2 matching over 7 bases. V gave up 5 bases and J gave up 2 bases; unmatched junction bases: 3. Germline values: CDR1 MGHRA, CDR2 YSYEKL. The CDR3 has 14 amino acids. As DNA, the CDR3 is TGCGCCAGCAGCAAGCGGGACCCCTACAATGAGCAGTTCTTC. It codes for CASSKRDPYNEQFF.

The chain combines TRBV29-1 with TRBJ2-3; 11 positions agree with TRBD1. This CDR3 spans 14 amino acids. With 6 bases clipped from V and 4 bases from J, the junction kept 6 bases outside the gene matches. The V gene's germline CDR1 is SQVTM and CDR2 ANQGSEA. This CDR3 reads CSVAGQGAADTQYF. DNA of the CDR3: TGCAGCGTCGCCGGACAGGGGGCCGCAGATACGCAGTATTTT.

This rearrangement joins TRBV13 to TRBJ1-1, with D hard to call. The CDR3 extends over 15 amino acids. V was trimmed by 5 bases and J by 5 bases, leaving 18 bases between them. The germline V gene encodes CDR1 PRHDT and CDR2 FYEKMQ (reference sequence). The CDR3, as DNA: TGTGCCAGCAGCCACGAGGACTCCTCGCGAACTGAAGCTTTCTTT. Amino acids: CASSHEDSSRTEAFF.

The chain recombines TRBV5-6 with TRBJ2-5; tentative D call: TRBD2 (6 bases). From germline, CDR1 is SGHDT and CDR2 YYEEEE. This CDR3 has 16 amino acids. The V end lost 0 bases, the J end lost 7 bases, and 19 bases lay between the germline ends. The CDR3 is CASSLGFGASSGTQYF. The CDR3 DNA reads as TGTGCCAGCAGCTTGGGGTTTGGAGCCAGTAGCGGGACCCAGTACTTC.

This clone was seen only once. The V call is TRBV4-1, the J call TRBJ2-7; TRBD1 matches 9 bases. V trimming: 1 base; J trimming: 7 bases; junction bases outside the gene matches: 5. The CDR3 consists of 14 residues. Germline CDR1 reads MGHRA; CDR2 reads YSYEKL. CDR3 region: CASSQVAGTGEQYV. CDR3 coding DNA: TGCGCCAGCAGCCAAGTCGCCGGGACAGGGGAGCAGTACGTC.

The gene calls are TRBV19 and TRBJ1-1; a possible D gene is TRBD1 (6 bases). Trimming stripped 8 bases from V and 0 bases from J, with 22 bases between. The CDR3 has 17 amino acids. Germline loops: CDR1 LNHDA, CDR2 SQIVND (reference sequence). CDR3 amino acids: CASGGLGELNMNTEAFF. CDR3 in DNA: TGTGCCAGTGGGGGCCTGGGGGAACTAAACATGAACACTGAAGCTTTCTTT.

This clone showed up just once. The rearrangement uses TRBV5-1 and TRBJ2-7; possible D gene TRBD1, 5 bases. The germline V gene encodes CDR1 SGHRS and CDR2 YFSETQ. CDR3 size: 15 residues. Trimming left V 0 bases short and J 2 bases short, with 12 bases between. The chain's CDR3 is CASSLAGDRTYEQYF. CDR3 bases: TGCGCCAGCAGCTTGGCCGGAGACAGAACCTACGAGCAGTACTTC.

V gene TRBV4-2 combines with J gene TRBJ2-2, with unresolved D. Trimming shortened V by 3 bases and J by 4 bases, and 3 bases separated the two germline ends. This CDR3 comprises 12 residues. Germline V gene sequence: CDR1 LGHNA, CDR2 YNFKEQ. This CDR3 reads CASSHLTGELFF. CDR3 DNA: TGTGCCAGCAGCCATCTCACCGGGGAGCTGTTTTTT.

J is TRBJ2-2 and V is TRBV9; 9 positions match TRBD2. This CDR3 has 17 amino acids. Looked up from germline, CDR1 is SGDLS and CDR2 is YYNGEE. The junction had 9 bases not matched to a gene; V was cut back by 1 base and J by 5 bases. The CDR3 DNA follows: TGTGCCAGCAGCGTAAGGGGAATGGCGGGAGGGACCGGGGAGCTGTTTTTT. It specifies CASSVRGMAGGTGELFF.

This rearrangement joins TRBV18 to TRBJ2-2, with TRBD2 as a possible D gene (6 bases). Germline loops: CDR1 KGHSH, CDR2 LQKENI. V lost 8 bases and J 2 bases, leaving 9 bases between the germline ends. The CDR3 covers 13 residues. CDR3 in DNA: TGTGCCAGCAAGGGACTTAACACCGGGGAGCTGTTTTTT. This sequence encodes CASKGLNTGELFF. Together with reference TRBV18 and TRBJ2-2, the CDR3 gives the full variable domain: NAGVMQNPRHLVRRRGQEARLRCSPMKGHSHVYWYRQLPEEGLKFMVYLQKENIIDESGMPKERFSAEFPKEGPSILRIQQVVRGDSAAYFCASKGLNTGELFFGEGSRLTVL.

This clone was seen a few times. This CDR3 reads CASSPPGGFVNEQFF. The DNA for the CDR3 is TGTGCCAGCAGTCCCCCGGGAGGGTTCGTCAATGAGCAGTTCTTC. This chain uses TRBV6-6 with TRBJ2-1, with 8 bases that match TRBD2. V was clipped by 5 bases and J by 6 bases; unmatched bases: 9. Germline V gene lookup returns CDR1 MNHNY and CDR2 SVGAGI (reference sequence). This CDR3 is 15 amino acids long.

Only one count was recorded for this clone. The chain carries TRBV25-1 and TRBJ2-7, with 7 bases that match TRBD1. CDR3 length: 15 amino acids. Germline CDR1 MGHDK, CDR2 SYGVNS. V trimming: 0 bases; J trimming: 2 bases; junction bases outside the gene matches: 4. The CDR3 bases are TGTGCCAGCAGTGAATATAAAGGGGGCACCTACGAGCAGTACTTC. Encoded protein: CASSEYKGGTYEQYF.

J is TRBJ2-1 and V is TRBV29-1, with 9 bases lining up with TRBD1. There are 14 residues in the CDR3. V lost 5 bases and J lost 4; bases outside the gene matches: 6. CDR1 SQVTM and CDR2 ANQGSEA come from the germline V gene. CDR3 nucleotide sequence: TGCAGCGTTCAACGGGACAGGGAATACAATGAGCAGTTCTTC. Translated: CSVQRDREYNEQFF.

This sequence joins TRBV4-1 and TRBJ2-3, with 7 bases matching TRBD2. The CDR3 loop spans 13 amino acids. Germline trimming cut 3 bases from V and 3 bases from J; bases unmatched to any gene: 0. Germline V gene lookup returns CDR1 MGHRA and CDR2 YSYEKL. The CDR3 DNA sequence: TGCGCCAGCAGCCAGCGGGAGACAGATACGCAGTATTTT. Amino acid sequence: CASSQRETDTQYF.

CDR3 region: CASTFAGFPPNTEAFF. The CDR3 DNA is TGTGCCAGCACCTTTGCGGGCTTCCCCCCGAACACTGAAGCTTTCTTT. This chain joins TRBV7-2 and TRBJ1-1; no reliable D call. CDR3 length: 16 amino acids. The V and J ends lost 7 bases and 1 base respectively, with 19 bases between them. Germline V gives CDR1 SGHTA, CDR2 FQGNSA.

This chain connects TRBV7-6 to TRBJ2-3; 15 bases are a match to TRBD2. The CDR3 consists of 18 residues. Germline assignment: CDR1 SGHVS and CDR2 FNYEAQ. Germline trimming cut 5 bases from V and 6 bases from J; bases unmatched to any gene: 12. Written as DNA, the CDR3 is TGTGCCAGCAGCCCCCTTGAGGGACTAGCGGGAGGAACGGATACGCAGTATTTT. This gives the protein CASSPLEGLAGGTDTQYF. The variable domain in full, completed from reference TRBV7-6 and TRBJ2-3, reads GAGVSQSPRYKVTKRGQDVALRCDPISGHVSLYWYRQALGQGPEFLTYFNYEAQQDKSGLPNDRFSAERPEGSISTLTIQRTEQRDSAMYRCASSPLEGLAGGTDTQYFGPGTRLTVL.

The chain carries TRBV6-5 and TRBJ2-3; the D gene is possibly TRBD2 (6 bases). From germline, CDR1 is MNHEY and CDR2 SVGAGI. Trimming shortened V by 6 bases and J by 3 bases, and 13 bases separated the two germline ends. The length of the CDR3 is 14 residues. As DNA, the CDR3 is TGTGCCAGCAGACGCGGGACTGGAACAGATACGCAGTATTTT. This translates into CASRRGTGTDTQYF.

The rearrangement joins TRBV9 to TRBJ1-5, with 7 nucleotides matching TRBD1. J gave up 2 bases and V 4 bases, and 6 bases lay outside the gene matches. The CDR3 runs 15 residues. Germline values: CDR1 SGDLS, CDR2 YYNGEE. The CDR3 sequence is CASSPDREGNQPQHF. The CDR3 nucleotides read TGTGCCAGCAGCCCTGACAGGGAGGGCAATCAGCCCCAGCATTTT.